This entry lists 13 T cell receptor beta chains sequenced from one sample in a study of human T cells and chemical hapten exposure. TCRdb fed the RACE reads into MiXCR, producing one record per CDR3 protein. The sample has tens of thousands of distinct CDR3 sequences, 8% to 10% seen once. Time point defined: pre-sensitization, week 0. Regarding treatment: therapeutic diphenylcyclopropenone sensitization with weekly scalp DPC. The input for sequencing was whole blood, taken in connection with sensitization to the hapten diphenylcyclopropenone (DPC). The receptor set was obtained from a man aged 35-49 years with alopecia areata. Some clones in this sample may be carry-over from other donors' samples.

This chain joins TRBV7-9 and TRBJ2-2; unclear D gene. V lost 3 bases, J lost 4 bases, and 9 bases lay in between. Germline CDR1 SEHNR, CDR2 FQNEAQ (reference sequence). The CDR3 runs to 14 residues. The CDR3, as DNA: TGTGCCAGCAGCTTCCCCCTTTTCACCGGGGAGCTGTTTTTT. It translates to CASSFPLFTGELFF.

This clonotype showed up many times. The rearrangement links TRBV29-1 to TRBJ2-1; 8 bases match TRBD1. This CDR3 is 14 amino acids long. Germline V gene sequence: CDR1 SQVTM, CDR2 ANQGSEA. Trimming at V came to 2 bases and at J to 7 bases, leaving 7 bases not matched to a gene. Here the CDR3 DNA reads TGCAGCGTTGAATTAGGACAGGGTCGGAATGAGCAGTTCTTC. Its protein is CSVELGQGRNEQFF.

CDR3 protein: CASSFGGKNIQYF. In DNA, the CDR3 is TGTGCCAGCAGCTTCGGAGGGAAAAACATTCAGTACTTC. The chain recombines TRBV5-5 with TRBJ2-4; D is possibly TRBD2 (6 bases). This CDR3 region has 13 residues. V dropped 2 bases and J dropped 4 bases, with 7 bases sitting between them. Germline V gene lookup returns CDR1 SGHKS and CDR2 YYEKEE (reference sequence).

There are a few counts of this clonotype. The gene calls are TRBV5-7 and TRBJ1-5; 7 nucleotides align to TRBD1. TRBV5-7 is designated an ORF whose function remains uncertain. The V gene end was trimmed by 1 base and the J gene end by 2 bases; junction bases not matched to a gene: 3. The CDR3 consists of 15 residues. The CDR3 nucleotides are TGTGCCAGCAGCTTGAAAGGACAGGGCAATCAGCCCCAGCATTTT. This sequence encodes CASSLKGQGNQPQHF.

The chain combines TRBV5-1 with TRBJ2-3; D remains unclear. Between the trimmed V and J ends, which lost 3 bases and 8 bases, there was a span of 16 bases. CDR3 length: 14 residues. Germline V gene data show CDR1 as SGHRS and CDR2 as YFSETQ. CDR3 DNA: TGCGCCAGCAGCTCGACCATACAGAAGGGTACGCAGTATTTT. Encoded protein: CASSSTIQKGTQYF.

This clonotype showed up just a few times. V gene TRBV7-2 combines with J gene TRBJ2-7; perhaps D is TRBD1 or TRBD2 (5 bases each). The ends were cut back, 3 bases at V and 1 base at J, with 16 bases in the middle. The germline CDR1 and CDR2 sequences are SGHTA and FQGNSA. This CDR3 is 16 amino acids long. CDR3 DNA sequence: TGTGCCAGCAGCTTCGACCCTACCGGGGCTTCCTACGAGCAGTACTTC. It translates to CASSFDPTGASYEQYF.

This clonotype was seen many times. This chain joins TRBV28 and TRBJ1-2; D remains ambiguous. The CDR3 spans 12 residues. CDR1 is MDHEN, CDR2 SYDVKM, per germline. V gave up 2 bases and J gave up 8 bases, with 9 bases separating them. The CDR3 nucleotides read TGTGCCAGCAGTTTACCGGGAGGCGGCTACACCTTC. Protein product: CASSLPGGGYTF.

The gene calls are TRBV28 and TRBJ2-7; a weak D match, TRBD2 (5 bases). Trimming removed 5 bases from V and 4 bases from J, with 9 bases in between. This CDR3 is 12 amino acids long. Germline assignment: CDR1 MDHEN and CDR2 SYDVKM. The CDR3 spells CASSPDWYEQYF. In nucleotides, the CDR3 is TGTGCCAGCAGTCCGGACTGGTACGAGCAGTACTTC. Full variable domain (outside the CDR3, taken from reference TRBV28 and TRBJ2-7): DVKVTQSSRYLVKRTGEKVFLECVQDMDHENMFWYRQDPGLGLRLIYFSYDVKMKEKGDIPEGYSVSREKKERFSLILESASTNQTSMYLCASSPDWYEQYFGPGTRLTVT.

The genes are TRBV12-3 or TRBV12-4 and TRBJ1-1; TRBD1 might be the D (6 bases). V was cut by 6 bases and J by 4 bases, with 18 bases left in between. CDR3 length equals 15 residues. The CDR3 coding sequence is TGTGCCAGCAGGGCATCGGGGGCGGCGGGCACTGAAGCTTTCTTT. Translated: CASRASGAAGTEAFF.

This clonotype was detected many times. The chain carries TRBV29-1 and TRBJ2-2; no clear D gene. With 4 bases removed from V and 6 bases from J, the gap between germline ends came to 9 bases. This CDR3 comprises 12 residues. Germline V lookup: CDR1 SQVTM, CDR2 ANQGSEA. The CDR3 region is CSVVGLPGELFF. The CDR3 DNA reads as TGCAGCGTTGTCGGCCTCCCCGGGGAGCTGTTTTTT.

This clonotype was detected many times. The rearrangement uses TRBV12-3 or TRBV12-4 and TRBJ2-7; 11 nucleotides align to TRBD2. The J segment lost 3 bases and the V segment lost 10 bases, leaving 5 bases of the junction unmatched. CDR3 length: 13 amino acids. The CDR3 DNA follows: TGTGCCACCCGGACTAGCGGGCACTACGAGCAGTACTTC. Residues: CATRTSGHYEQYF.

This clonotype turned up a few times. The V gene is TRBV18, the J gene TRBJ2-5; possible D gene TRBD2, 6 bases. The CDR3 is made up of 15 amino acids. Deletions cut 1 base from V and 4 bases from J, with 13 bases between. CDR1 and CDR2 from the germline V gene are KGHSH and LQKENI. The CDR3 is CASSPRGERGETQYF. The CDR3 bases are TGTGCCAGCTCACCACGGGGGGAAAGAGGAGAGACCCAGTACTTC.

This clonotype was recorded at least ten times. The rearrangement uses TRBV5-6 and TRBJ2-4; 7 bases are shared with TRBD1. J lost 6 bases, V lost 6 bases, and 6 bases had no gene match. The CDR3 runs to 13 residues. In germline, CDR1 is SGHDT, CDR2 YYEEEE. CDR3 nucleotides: TGTGCCAGCAACAGACAGGGAGTAAACATTCAGTACTTC. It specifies CASNRQGVNIQYF. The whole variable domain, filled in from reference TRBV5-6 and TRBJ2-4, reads DAGVTQSPTHLIKTRGQQVTLRCSPKSGHDTVSWYQQALGQGPQFIFQYYEEEERQRGNFPDRFSGHQFPNYSSELNVNALLLGDSALYLCASNRQGVNIQYFGAGTRLSVL.